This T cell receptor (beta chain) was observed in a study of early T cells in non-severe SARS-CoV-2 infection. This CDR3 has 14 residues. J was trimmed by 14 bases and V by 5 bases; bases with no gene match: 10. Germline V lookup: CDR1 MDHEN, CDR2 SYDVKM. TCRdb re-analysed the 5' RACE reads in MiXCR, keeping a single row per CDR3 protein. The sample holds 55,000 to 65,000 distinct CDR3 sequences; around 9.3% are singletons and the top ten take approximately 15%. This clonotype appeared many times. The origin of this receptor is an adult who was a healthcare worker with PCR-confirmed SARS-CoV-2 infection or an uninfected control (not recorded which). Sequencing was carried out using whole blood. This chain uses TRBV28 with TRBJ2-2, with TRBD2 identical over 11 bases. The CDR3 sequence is CASSPTLAGVSLFF. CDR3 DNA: TGTGCCAGCAGTCCAACACTAGCGGGAGTTTCACTGTTTTTT.